This entry lists 2 T cell receptor beta chains sequenced from one sample in a study of T cells in Graves' hyperthyroidism and ophthalmopathy. The investigators amplified TCR beta CDR3 regions from RNA transcripts. During a first-round RT-PCR of the TCR CDR3, the HTBI primer set was used. Each CDR3 protein is one row after TCRdb ran MiXCR on the multiplex PCR reads. The table shows around 280,000 distinct CDR3 sequences, with less than 15% occurring only once. Specimen: blood. The receptors come from a woman between 25 and 40 years old with Graves' hyperthyroidism that later progressed to Graves' ophthalmopathy.

Ten or more counts support this clonotype. The J gene is TRBJ1-1, the V gene TRBV7-3; 11 bases align to TRBD1. In germline, CDR1 is SGHTA, CDR2 FQGTGA. CDR3 length equals 15 residues. Trimming removed 5 bases from V and 4 bases from J; junction bases left unmatched: 6. The CDR3 nucleotides are TGTGCCAGCAGCCCCTCCGGGACAGGGGGCACTGAAGCTTTCTTT. Translating it yields CASSPSGTGGTEAFF.

This clonotype was seen many times. This chain connects TRBV20-1 to TRBJ1-1, with D tentatively TRBD1 (5 bases). The germline V and J ends were trimmed by 3 bases and 0 bases, with 8 bases remaining between them. Germline V gene data show CDR1 as DFQATT and CDR2 as SNEGSKA (reference sequence). The CDR3 covers 13 residues. CDR3 in amino acids: CSARTAMNTEAFF. CDR3 DNA: TGCAGTGCTAGGACAGCAATGAACACTGAAGCTTTCTTT.